The TCR beta chain described here comes from a study of a mutant IDH1 vaccine in newly diagnosed glioma. As to time point: week 11, during vaccination. Every vaccination contained 300 ug of the mutant IDH1 20-mer peptide and was paired with topical imiquimod. As for this clone: Its antigen is not known.

Germline CDR1 is SGHTA and CDR2 is FQGNSA. Trimming shortened V by 1 base and J by 1 base, and 6 bases separated the two germline ends. CDR3 length: 14 amino acids. Sequenced by immunoSEQ multiplex PCR; TCRdb stores in-frame clones only, minus some. The data contain about 52,000 clones, around nine tenths of them singletons. V and J are TRBV7-2 and TRBJ2-3; D call uncertain. The sample here was PBMCs, taken from a glioma patient whose treatment included an IDH1 peptide vaccine. The clonotype comes from a man in his forties or fifties with glioma. The chain's CDR3 is CASSLETGTDTQYF. CDR3 DNA: TGTGCCAGCAGCTTAGAGACTGGCACAGATACGCAGTATTTT.